This T cell receptor (beta chain) was recorded in a study of T cell repertoires in cytomegalovirus infection. This CDR3 is 15 amino acids long. Trimming at V came to 2 bases and at J to 2 bases, leaving 5 bases not matched to a gene. TCRdb reanalysed the reads using MiXCR and keeps one entry per CDR3 protein. The sample records around 120,000 distinct CDR3 sequences, 20% to 30% being singletons. Notes on this clonotype: Its cognate antigen is unknown.

The clonotype was recovered from a human donor in good health (CMV status not recorded). Some clones in this sample may be carry-over from other donors' samples. This chain uses TRBV12-3 or TRBV12-4 with TRBJ2-7; 8 bases are a match to TRBD2. Sequences were obtained from PBMCs, sequenced either directly or after in vitro stimulation (not recorded which). The DNA for the CDR3 is TGTGCCAGCAGTTTATACGGGGGGGTGCCCTACGAGCAGTACTTC. Protein: CASSLYGGVPYEQYF.